This T cell receptor beta chain is from a study of cytomegalovirus exposure and HLA in healthy donors (TCRdb year 2017). Study-level background: An earlier analysis of 587 of the donors reported 250 to 350 Gb of sequence data and 90 million to 120 million unique TCR beta sequences obtained from roughly 180 million T cells. Using immunosequencing, the study profiled T cell repertoires from roughly 650 subjects and related those repertoires to cytomegalovirus serostatus. A later analysis re-analyzed previously published TCR beta repertoires from 666 donors and added high-resolution HLA genotyping to study TCR occurrence patterns. Along with the approximately 700-subject first cohort, a separate validation cohort of around 110 different subjects was used. Class I and class II HLA loci were covered by the typing at four-digit resolution. The number of donors typed differed by locus, with about 629-630 for A, B, C, DRB1 and DQB1, roughly 520 for DQA1, under 610 for DPA1, and roughly 450 for DPB1. Rather than using new phenotypic data, the later analysis identified candidate immune exposures from TCR beta sequences and from how often those sequences occurred across donors. Because of strong linkage in the cohort, a few DR-DQ haplotypes were treated as single units for association and clustering. All discovery cohort repertoires had been generated on a single sequencing platform. In an earlier analysis of roughly 600 of the donors, high-throughput TCR beta sequencing was used to judge whether each TCR beta V gene segment behaved as functional or pseudogenic. The aim of the study was to test whether cataloging public T cell receptors could identify signatures of past pathogen exposure. To predict cytomegalovirus infection status, the study combined high-throughput TCR immunosequencing, statistical association of individual TCRs with disease status, and machine learning. Donor age, sex, ethnicity and CMV serostatus were compiled alongside the repertoire data. In a later genetic analysis, genome-wide SNP genotypes for 398 of the 666 donors were used, and that subset was treated as a discovery cohort. Roughly 300 gigabases of sequencing data and approximately 84 million unique TCR sequences were included in an early release covering roughly 600 HLA-typed donors. The genetic ancestry cluster associated with self-reported Caucasian donors included around 76% of the 300 to 400 genotyped donors. Among 398 genotyped donors of the cohort, an average of about 240,000 unique TCR beta nucleotide sequences were sequenced per donor, around 18% of them non-productive. Broad study findings and their caveats: The authors suggested that the approach could potentially be extended to other disease states and immunological phenotypes. A few of the identified cytomegalovirus-associated TCR beta chains were confirmed in vitro to be specific for cytomegalovirus antigens. An earlier analysis of approximately 540 of the donors showed that most TCR beta V segments appeared in productive rearrangements either about 90% or about 30% of the time, which broadly matched IMGT annotations. The study listed over 150 TCR beta chains as associated with cytomegalovirus. The sequencing pipeline was judged likely to have produced a cluster of highly shared sequence variants as a technical artifact. A later analysis found that most CMV-associated TCR beta chains appeared HLA-restricted, with HLA associations seemingly driven largely by CMV exposure. Linkage disequilibrium might explain the correlated functional status among segregating V segments, but an unknown experimental factor could not be ruled out. Compared with the approximately 720-donor mean, donors in an Asian-associated ancestry cluster had fewer N-insertions in productive TCRs, according to a later genetic analysis. Only TCR beta chains were sequenced in this cohort, and the absence of alpha or paired-chain data limited detectable features. Compared with equally common non-associated chains, HLA-associated TCR beta chains in a later analysis were more clonally expanded and had lower generation probabilities. An association between a missense DCLRE1C variant and V-gene and J-gene trimming of TCR beta chains was found in a later genetic analysis and replicated in an independent cohort. Because HLA typing was missing for some donors at each locus, association tests included only the typed subset. Most TCR sequences were seen in very few donors, while some public TCRs were found in many individuals. Specific HLA alleles were associated with roughly 16,000 TCR beta sequences at a false discovery rate of 0.05 in a later analysis. Roughly uniform sequencing depth across donors was assumed in presence/absence analyses, although this assumption may not hold. The only immune exposure information available for the cohort was CMV serostatus. In a later analysis, the rate of TCR association differed among HLA loci, with DRB1 alleles having the most associated TCRs and HLA-C alleles having the fewest. According to a later analysis, parvovirus B19, influenza, CMV and Epstein-Barr virus appeared linked to several top co-occurrence clusters. A further reported finding was that TCR beta sequences accurately predicted the HLA-A and HLA-B alleles for most subjects in the first cohort. Because the 87-base-pair reads could not distinguish some IMGT-functional V segments, including TRBV6-2 and TRBV6-3, those segments were excluded. Assigning TCR associations to individual alleles was difficult when HLA alleles, especially DR and DQ, strongly co-occurred. The classifier was reported to diagnose cytomegalovirus status with high specificity and sensitivity in both the original and validation cohorts. Because counts were too low, roughly 17 rarely observed V segments, including chromosome 9 orphons, were left out of the earlier analysis of some 600 of the donors.

The receptor library was made with the immunoSEQ multiplex PCR assay. For the multiplex PCR, a mixture combining 60 forward primers for TCR Vbeta segments and 13 reverse primers for TCR Jbeta segments was used. A multiplex PCR assay on genomic DNA amplified the CDR3 region of rearranged TCR beta genes. Amplified TCR beta libraries were sequenced as 87-base-pair reads on the Illumina HiSeq System. The authors' pipeline ran thus. Across the roughly 700 repertoires, a later analysis counted some 80 million unique TCR beta chains, about 10 million of which were shared by at least two donors. Raw reads were error-corrected and collapsed into unique sequences by a nearest-neighbor algorithm in which closely related sequences were merged to remove PCR and sequencing errors. V, D and J gene segments were assigned by aligning CDR3 sequences to IMGT reference sequences. For a sequence to be retained, a match of at least six nucleotides to both a V gene segment and a J gene segment was required. A rearrangement counted as productive if the CDR3 had no stop codons and remained in frame with V and J, and every other rearrangement counted as non-productive. Following IMGT convention, CDR3 was defined as the stretch from the second conserved V-encoded cysteine to the conserved J-encoded phenylalanine. The earlier analysis of 500 to 750 of the donors excluded any sequence lacking an unambiguous match to a single V gene segment. An earlier analysis of around 600 of the donors classified V segments as functional when productive rearrangements were above 56.7% and as segregating when the standard deviation between donors was above 5%. A statistical classification framework was developed to diagnose cytomegalovirus status using the catalog of TCR beta chain sequences. In a later analysis, TCR nucleotide sequences were compared against IMGT/GENE-DB human TR gene sequences so that V and J genes could be assigned. A later analysis assigned CDR3 sequences and most-parsimonious VDJ recombination scenarios with the TCRdist pipeline. In a later analysis, each TCR beta chain was defined by its CDR3 amino acid sequence together with its V-gene family, and reads lacking a unique V-gene family were excluded. To address suspected cross-contamination and a sequencing artifact, a later analysis removed some 620 highly shared, low-generation-probability nucleotide sequences. A later analysis calculated a clonal expansion index for each public chain from normalized within-repertoire ranks of inferred template counts. A later analysis computed generation probabilities with a VDJ recombination model fitted to out-of-frame rearrangements, and checked the results against IGoR. A later analysis scored TCR-TCR, TCR-HLA and TCR-CMV co-occurrence with hypergeometric tests, applying a repertoire-size bias correction to TCR pairs. In a later analysis, false discovery rates were estimated by permuting HLA or CMV assignments 20 times. In a later analysis, co-occurring TCRs were grouped using DBSCAN, with TCRdist sequence similarity added in when clustering inside HLA-allele-positive subsets. Repertoires with fewer than 30,000 or more than 120,000 public chains were left out of co-occurrence clustering, as were about 5 repertoires with anomalous nucleotide sharing. Imported from immuneACCESS, the table was reduced by TCRdb to in-frame sequences with V and J called. These copies leave out some clones; in studies compared against another copy, an unresolved V gene accounts for under half, and the cause of the remainder is not known. V and J calls plus clone size are reproduced from that table; the DNA served to infer D and trimming. The sample includes some 120,000 clones, with about 75% observed a single time. The ten biggest clones cover under 3% of the sample.

Of note for this clone: Its antigen remains unidentified. No base quality information exists; no much larger clone differs at one position.

In total, 500 to 700 healthy bone marrow donors made up the cohort. Cohort members were all nominally healthy when sampled, although unrecorded immune exposures were likely present. The donor tested CMV seropositive, placing the donor among the approximately 290 seropositive members of the cohort. Each donor provided a peripheral blood sample, and peripheral blood mononuclear cells were used for TCR beta sequencing. Genomic DNA was extracted from the blood cell samples with the Qiagen DNeasy Blood Extraction Kit. Measured from the cysteine to the phenylalanine, the CDR3 is 19 residues long. Only the CDR3 part of the read is kept: 57 bases, read in frame from the first base. CDR1 and CDR2, looked up from the germline V gene, are SQVTM and ANQGSEA. Trimming removed 4 bases from V and 2 bases from J, leaving 30 bases between the germline ends.

The sequence derives from a woman between 35 and 50 years old in good health and CMV-seropositive. The chain is encoded by TRBV29-1 joined to TRBJ2-7; TRBD2 is possibly the D segment (7 matching bases). What was sequenced was PBMCs. The CDR3 region has the sequence CSVVLMSIVATGTTYEQYF. The DNA sequence follows: TGCAGCGTTGTCCTTATGTCGATTGTAGCAACAGGGACTACCTACGAGCAGTACTTC.